These 22 T cell receptor beta chains originate from one sample sequenced in a study of a mutant IDH1 vaccine in newly diagnosed glioma. Assay: immunoSEQ multiplex PCR; the TCRdb copy retains only in-frame clones and omits some. Of roughly 120,000 clones in the sample, 80% were seen once. Their cognate antigens are unknown. Specified time point: week 11, during vaccination. In every dose of vaccine, 300 ug of mutant IDH1 20-mer peptide was given alongside topical imiquimod. This specimen was PBMCs, taken from a glioma patient whose treatment included an IDH1 peptide vaccine. All receptors come from a man aged 35-49 years with glioma.

The rearrangement links TRBV6-5 to TRBJ2-7, with 7 bases identical to TRBD2. Germline CDR1 reads MNHEY; CDR2 reads SVGAGI. The CDR3 sequence is 13 residues long. Trimming cost V 8 bases and J 2 bases; bases outside gene matches: 6. CDR3 nucleotide sequence: TGTGCCAGCCAAAGCGGGAACCCCTACGAGCAGTACTTC. Translating gives CASQSGNPYEQYF.

This clone turned up a few times. The V gene is TRBV14, the J gene TRBJ1-1; D unresolved. V was clipped by 0 bases and J by 11 bases, with 4 bases between them. This CDR3 is built from 10 residues. Germline V lookup: CDR1 SGHDN, CDR2 FVKESK. The CDR3 sequence: CASSQEEAFF. DNA for the CDR3: TGTGCCAGCAGCCAAGAGGAGGCTTTCTTT.

This sequence joins TRBV14 and TRBJ2-3, with 10 nucleotides matching TRBD2. CDR3 length equals 15 residues. The V gene's germline CDR1 is SGHDN and CDR2 FVKESK. The J segment lost 3 bases and the V segment lost 4 bases, leaving 4 bases of the junction unmatched. This chain's CDR3 is CASSPSGRGTDTQYF. CDR3 DNA: TGTGCCAGCAGCCCAAGCGGGAGGGGTACAGATACGCAGTATTTT.

This clone showed up just once. The V and J genes are TRBV5-4 and TRBJ2-5, with a weak D call TRBD1 (6 bases). CDR1 SGHNT and CDR2 YYREEE come from the germline V gene (reference sequence). V lost 5 bases, J lost 1 base, and 15 bases lay in between. This CDR3 comprises 15 residues. The CDR3 DNA follows: TGTGCCAGCAGTGCACCAGGGGTGGGCCAAGAGACCCAGTACTTC. Amino acid sequence: CASSAPGVGQETQYF. Based on the CDR3 plus reference TRBV5-4 and TRBJ2-5, the full variable domain is ETGVTQSPTHLIKTRGQQVTLRCSSQSGHNTVSWYQQALGQGPQFIFQYYREEENGRGNFPPRFSGLQFPNYSSELNVNALELDDSALYLCASSAPGVGQETQYFGPGTRLLVL.

The chain uses TRBV7-2 and TRBJ2-3, with 10 nucleotides matching TRBD2. V was pared by 2 bases and J by 1 base, with 9 bases of the junction left unmatched. The CDR3 contains 18 residues. Germline V CDR1 and CDR2: SGHTA, FQGNSA. The CDR3 nucleotides read TGTGCCAGCAGCTTACGAGCGGGGGGGCTTTGGGGCACAGATACGCAGTATTTT. Translation gives CASSLRAGGLWGTDTQYF.

The chain recombines TRBV6-4 with TRBJ2-1; TRBD1 is a possible D gene (10 bases). The CDR3 runs 16 residues. Trimming cost V 6 bases and J 9 bases, with 24 bases left between them. CDR1 is MRHNA, CDR2 SNTAGT, per germline. The CDR3 coding sequence is TGTGCCAGCAGCGGGACAGGGGTAGCGGGAGAGAGTGAGCAGTTCTTC. This encodes CASSGTGVAGESEQFF.

This clone has more than one count but fewer than ten. The chain employs TRBV4-3 and TRBJ2-6; D call uncertain. The CDR3 contains 15 residues. The germline V and J ends were trimmed by 0 bases and 2 bases, with 5 bases remaining between them. Germline V gene data show CDR1 as LGHNA and CDR2 as YSLEER. CDR3 amino acids: CASSQEWAGANVLTF. CDR3 DNA sequence: TGCGCCAGCAGCCAAGAGTGGGCTGGGGCCAACGTCCTGACTTTC.

The rearrangement links TRBV6-6 to TRBJ2-2, with a possible D match to TRBD1 (5 bases). The length of the CDR3 is 14 residues. Looked up from germline, CDR1 is MNHNY and CDR2 is SVGAGI (reference sequence). Deletions cut 4 bases from V and 7 bases from J, with 13 bases between. CDR3 DNA sequence: TGTGCCAGCAGTTTCCCCAGGGAAGACGGGGAGCTGTTTTTT. As protein: CASSFPREDGELFF.

V usage is TRBV5-1 and J usage is TRBJ2-5, with 8 bases identical to TRBD1. This CDR3 is built from 14 residues. Germline CDR1 reads SGHRS; CDR2 reads YFSETQ. The V and J ends lost 4 bases and 2 bases, in that order; junction bases with no gene match: 4. The CDR3 coding sequence is TGCGCCAGCAGCCTCCGGGACAGGCAAGAGACCCAGTACTTC. It yields the protein CASSLRDRQETQYF.

The chain combines TRBV30 with TRBJ2-7, with unresolved D. Between the trimmed V and J ends, which lost 2 bases and 2 bases, there was a span of 13 bases. CDR1 and CDR2 from the germline V gene are GTSNPN and SVGIG (reference sequence). This CDR3 comprises 14 residues. In DNA, the CDR3 is TGTGCCTGGAGTAGGCTACATACCCCCTACGAGCAGTACTTC. Protein: CAWSRLHTPYEQYF. The full variable domain, with the rest looked up from reference TRBV30 and TRBJ2-7, is SQTIHQWPATLVQPVGSPLSLECTVEGTSNPNLYWYRQAAGRGLQLLFYSVGIGQISSEVPQNLSASRPQDRQFILSSKKLLLSDSGFYLCAWSRLHTPYEQYFGPGTRLTVT.

V gene TRBV7-2 combines with J gene TRBJ1-2; a weak D match, TRBD1 (6 bases). V shed 5 bases and J shed 8 bases, with 18 bases lying between them. In germline, CDR1 is SGHTA, CDR2 FQGNSA. The CDR3 is made up of 14 amino acids. The CDR3 sequence: CASSPRGPLSGYTF. DNA of the CDR3: TGTGCCAGCAGCCCTCGGGGGCCACTGTCCGGCTACACCTTC.

The rearrangement joins TRBV13 to TRBJ2-1, with a tentative D call TRBD2 (6 bases). The germline CDR1 and CDR2 sequences are PRHDT and FYEKMQ (reference sequence). The CDR3 loop spans 17 amino acids. The V end lost 1 base, the J end lost 0 bases, and 13 bases lay between the germline ends. The CDR3 spells CASSLVRDLSSYNEQFF. The CDR3 DNA is TGTGCCAGCAGCTTAGTACGGGACTTAAGCTCCTACAATGAGCAGTTCTTC. The full variable domain, its missing parts supplied by reference TRBV13 and TRBJ2-1, is AAGVIQSPRHLIKEKRETATLKCYPIPRHDTVYWYQQGPGQDPQFLISFYEKMQSDKGSIPDRFSAQQFSDYHSELNMSSLELGDSALYFCASSLVRDLSSYNEQFFGPGTRLTVL.

This clone appeared a single time. CDR3 sequence (DNA): TGTGCCATCAGTGAGCAGGGGACCACAGATACGCAGTATTTT. It is translated as CAISEQGTTDTQYF. The chain recombines TRBV10-3 with TRBJ2-3, with D possibly being TRBD1 (6 bases). The germline gives CDR1 ENHRY, CDR2 SYGVKD. CDR3 length: 14 residues. Between the trimmed V and J ends, which lost 2 bases and 2 bases, there was a span of 8 bases.

The chain has TRBV18 and TRBJ2-5; 7 bases agree with TRBD1. Germline loops: CDR1 KGHSH, CDR2 LQKENI. V gave up 3 bases and J gave up 3 bases; unmatched junction bases: 7. This CDR3 region has 15 residues. The CDR3 bases are TGTGCCAGCTCACCTACGACAGGGTCCGAAGAGACCCAGTACTTC. This codes for CASSPTTGSEETQYF.

This clone appeared a single time. The chain links TRBV4-3 to TRBJ2-1, with 9 bases fitting TRBD1. CDR3 size: 15 residues. The V and J ends lost 2 bases and 4 bases, in that order; junction bases with no gene match: 3. The V gene's germline CDR1 is LGHNA and CDR2 YSLEER. Written as DNA, the CDR3 is TGCGCCAGCAGCCAATTACAGGGGGCGTACAATGAGCAGTTCTTC. Protein product: CASSQLQGAYNEQFF.

V gene TRBV27 combines with J gene TRBJ1-5; TRBD1 agrees at 9 bases. The CDR3 length is 15 residues. The V gene's germline CDR1 is MNHEY and CDR2 SMNVEV (reference sequence). The V gene end was trimmed by 3 bases and the J gene end by 3 bases; junction bases not matched to a gene: 3. The CDR3 DNA reads as TGTGCCAGCAGTTTGGGACAGGGCTTCAATCAGCCCCAGCATTTT. This translates into CASSLGQGFNQPQHF.

The chain joins TRBV9 to TRBJ2-4, with D unresolved. The V end was cut by 0 bases, the J end by 6 bases, with 13 bases between. Looked up from germline, CDR1 is SGDLS and CDR2 is YYNGEE. The CDR3 sequence is 15 residues long. The CDR3 loop reads CASSVDGTALNIQYF. The CDR3 DNA sequence: TGTGCCAGCAGCGTAGATGGTACAGCTTTAAACATTCAGTACTTC.

This sequence joins TRBV6-4 and TRBJ2-7; no definite D call. The V gene lost 6 bases and the J gene lost 6 bases, with 21 bases spanning the gap. The CDR3 is 15 residues long. Germline CDR1 MRHNA, CDR2 SNTAGT. As DNA, the CDR3 is TGTGCCAGCAGCGAACGATTAGTTTTACTCTGCGAGCAGTACTTC. Protein sequence: CASSERLVLLCEQYF.

J is TRBJ2-1 and V is TRBV30; D is unresolved. This CDR3 is 12 amino acids long. CDR1 is GTSNPN and CDR2 is SVGIG in the germline V gene (reference sequence). Trimming pared 7 bases from V and 10 bases from J, leaving 17 bases between. The CDR3: CAYRPQDYEQFF. CDR3 DNA: TGTGCCTATCGCCCCCAGGATTACGAGCAGTTCTTC.

At least ten counts were recorded for this clone. The V gene is TRBV2, the J gene TRBJ1-5; no definite D call. The CDR3 consists of 14 residues. The germline V gene encodes CDR1 SNHLY and CDR2 FYNNEI. Trimming stripped 2 bases from V and 1 base from J, with 6 bases between. CDR3 nucleotides: TGTGCCAGCAGTGAAAGGGAGAGCAATCAGCCCCAGCATTTT. It codes for CASSERESNQPQHF.

The chain combines TRBV5-1 with TRBJ2-5, with D possibly matching TRBD1 (6 bases). Germline V gene sequence: CDR1 SGHRS, CDR2 YFSETQ. Trimming pared 4 bases from V and 6 bases from J, leaving 16 bases between. The CDR3 runs 14 residues. CDR3 loop: CASSQEWGRKTQYF. CDR3 DNA: TGCGCCAGCAGCCAGGAGTGGGGGCGGAAGACCCAGTACTTC.

This clone has a handful of counts. The chain uses TRBV29-1 and TRBJ1-1, with 8 positions matching TRBD1. V lost 6 bases to trimming and J lost 3 bases; unmatched junction nucleotides: 9. The germline V gene has CDR1 SQVTM and CDR2 ANQGSEA. The CDR3 runs to 14 residues. CDR3 protein: CSVGRTGLDTEAFF. The CDR3, as DNA: TGCAGCGTGGGAAGGACAGGGTTGGACACTGAAGCTTTCTTT.